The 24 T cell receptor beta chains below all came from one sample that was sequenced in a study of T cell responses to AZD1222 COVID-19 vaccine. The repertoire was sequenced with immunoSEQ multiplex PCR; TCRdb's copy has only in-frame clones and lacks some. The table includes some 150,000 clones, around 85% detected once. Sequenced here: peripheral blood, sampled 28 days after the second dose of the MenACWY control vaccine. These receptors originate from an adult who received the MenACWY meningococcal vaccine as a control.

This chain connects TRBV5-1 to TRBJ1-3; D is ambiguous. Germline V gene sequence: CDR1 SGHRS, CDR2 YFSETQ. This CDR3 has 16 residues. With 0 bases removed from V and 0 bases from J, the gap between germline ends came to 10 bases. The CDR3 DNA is TGCGCCAGCAGCTTGGGGACGGTGAGCTCTGGAAACACCATATATTTT. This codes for CASSLGTVSSGNTIYF.

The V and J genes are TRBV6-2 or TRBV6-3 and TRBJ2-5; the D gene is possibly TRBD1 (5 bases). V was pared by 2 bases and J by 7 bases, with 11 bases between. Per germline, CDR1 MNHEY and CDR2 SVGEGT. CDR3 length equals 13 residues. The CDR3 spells CASSYRAQGTQYF. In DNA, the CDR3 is TGTGCCAGCAGTTACAGGGCCCAGGGGACCCAGTACTTC.

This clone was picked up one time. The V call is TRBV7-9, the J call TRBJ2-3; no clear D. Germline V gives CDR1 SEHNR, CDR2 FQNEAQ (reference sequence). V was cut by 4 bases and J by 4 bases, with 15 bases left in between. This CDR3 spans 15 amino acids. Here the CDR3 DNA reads TGTGCCAGCAGCTCCCGCCTTGGTCGGGCAGATACGCAGTATTTT. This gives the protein CASSSRLGRADTQYF.

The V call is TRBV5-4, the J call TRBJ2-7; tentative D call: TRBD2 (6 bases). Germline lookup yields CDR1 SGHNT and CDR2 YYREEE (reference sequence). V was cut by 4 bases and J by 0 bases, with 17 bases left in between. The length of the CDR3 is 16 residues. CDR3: CASSPTTSRSSYEQYF. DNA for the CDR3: TGTGCCAGCAGCCCCACTACTAGCCGGAGCTCCTACGAGCAGTACTTC.

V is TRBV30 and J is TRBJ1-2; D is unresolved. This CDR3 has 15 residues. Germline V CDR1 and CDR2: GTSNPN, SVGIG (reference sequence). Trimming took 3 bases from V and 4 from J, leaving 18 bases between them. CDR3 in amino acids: CAWRLTPPGIYGYTF. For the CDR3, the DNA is TGTGCCTGGAGGCTTACTCCGCCGGGAATCTATGGCTACACCTTC. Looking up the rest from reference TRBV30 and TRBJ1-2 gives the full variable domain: SQTIHQWPATLVQPVGSPLSLECTVEGTSNPNLYWYRQAAGRGLQLLFYSVGIGQISSEVPQNLSASRPQDRQFILSSKKLLLSDSGFYLCAWRLTPPGIYGYTFGSGTRLTVV.

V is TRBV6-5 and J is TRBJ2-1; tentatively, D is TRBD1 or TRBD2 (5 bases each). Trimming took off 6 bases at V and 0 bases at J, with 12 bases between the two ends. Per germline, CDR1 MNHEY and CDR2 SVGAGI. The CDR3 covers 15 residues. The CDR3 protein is CASSLQAGSYNEQFF. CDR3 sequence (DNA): TGTGCCAGCAGCCTACAGGCGGGCTCCTACAATGAGCAGTTCTTC.

CDR3 loop: CASSRQGTNTGELFF. CDR3 in DNA: TGTGCCAGCAGTCGACAGGGGACGAACACCGGGGAGCTGTTTTTT. V usage is TRBV2 and J usage is TRBJ2-2; 8 bases are shared with TRBD1. V dropped 5 bases and J dropped 0; count of bases not matched to a gene: 2. CDR3 length: 15 amino acids. From germline, CDR1 is SNHLY and CDR2 FYNNEI.

The CDR3 protein is CASSFYSNQPQHF. CDR3 in DNA: TGTGCCAGCAGCTTCTATAGCAATCAGCCCCAGCATTTT. The V call is TRBV7-2, the J call TRBJ1-5; D is uncertain. The V end lost 3 bases, the J end lost 0 bases, and 3 bases lay between the germline ends. CDR3 length: 13 amino acids. Germline V lookup: CDR1 SGHTA, CDR2 FQGNSA. The full variable domain, with the rest looked up from reference TRBV7-2 and TRBJ1-5, is GAGVSQSPSNKVTEKGKDVELRCDPISGHTALYWYRQSLGQGLEFLIYFQGNSAPDKSGLPSDRFSAERTGGSVSTLTIQRTQQEDSAVYLCASSFYSNQPQHFGDGTRLSIL.

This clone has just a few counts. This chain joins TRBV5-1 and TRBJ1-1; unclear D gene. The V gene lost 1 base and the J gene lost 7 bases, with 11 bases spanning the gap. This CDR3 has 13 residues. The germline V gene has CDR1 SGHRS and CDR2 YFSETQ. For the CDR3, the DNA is TGCGCCAGCAGCTTGATGGCCACTAGTGAAGCTTTCTTT. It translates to CASSLMATSEAFF.

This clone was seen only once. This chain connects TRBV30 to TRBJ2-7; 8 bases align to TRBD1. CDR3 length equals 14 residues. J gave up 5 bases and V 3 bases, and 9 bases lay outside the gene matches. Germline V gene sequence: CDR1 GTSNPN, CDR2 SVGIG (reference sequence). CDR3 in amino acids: CAWRVPGQVDEQYF. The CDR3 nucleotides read TGTGCCTGGAGAGTCCCGGGACAGGTCGACGAGCAGTACTTC.

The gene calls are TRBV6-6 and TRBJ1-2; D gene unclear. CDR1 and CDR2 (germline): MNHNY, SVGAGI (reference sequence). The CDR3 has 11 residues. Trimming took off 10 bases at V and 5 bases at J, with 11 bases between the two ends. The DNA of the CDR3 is TGTGCCACCCTGAGGGAGTATGGCTACACCTTC. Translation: CATLREYGYTF.

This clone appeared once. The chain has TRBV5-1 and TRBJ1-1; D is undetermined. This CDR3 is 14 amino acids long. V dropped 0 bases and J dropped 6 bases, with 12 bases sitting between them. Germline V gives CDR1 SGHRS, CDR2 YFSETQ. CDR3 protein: CASSLDPERAEAFF. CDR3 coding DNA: TGCGCCAGCAGCTTGGATCCAGAAAGAGCTGAAGCTTTCTTT. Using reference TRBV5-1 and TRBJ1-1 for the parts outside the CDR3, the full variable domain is KAGVTQTPRYLIKTRGQQVTLSCSPISGHRSVSWYQQTPGQGLQFLFEYFSETQRNKGNFPGRFSGRQFSNSRSEMNVSTLELGDSALYLCASSLDPERAEAFFGQGTRLTVV.

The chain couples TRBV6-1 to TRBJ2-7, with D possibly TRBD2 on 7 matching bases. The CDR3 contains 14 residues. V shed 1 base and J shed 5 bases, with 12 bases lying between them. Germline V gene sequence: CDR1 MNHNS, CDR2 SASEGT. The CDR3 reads CASSEVGGRNEQYF. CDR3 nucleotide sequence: TGTGCCAGCAGTGAAGTGGGGGGGCGAAACGAGCAGTACTTC.

The CDR3 loop reads CASSLSGQSSMGEKLFF. The CDR3 DNA is TGTGCCAGCAGTTTATCGGGACAATCGAGTATGGGTGAAAAACTGTTTTTT. The chain combines TRBV27 with TRBJ1-4; tentative D call: TRBD1 (6 bases). Looked up from germline, CDR1 is MNHEY and CDR2 is SMNVEV (reference sequence). The ends were cut back, 0 bases at V and 7 bases at J, with 18 bases in the middle. CDR3 length: 17 amino acids. The full variable domain, rest sourced from reference TRBV27 and TRBJ1-4, is EAQVTQNPRYLITVTGKKLTVTCSQNMNHEYMSWYRQDPGLGLRQIYYSMNVEVTDKGDVPEGYKVSRKEKRNFPLILESPSPNQTSLYFCASSLSGQSSMGEKLFFGSGTQLSVL.

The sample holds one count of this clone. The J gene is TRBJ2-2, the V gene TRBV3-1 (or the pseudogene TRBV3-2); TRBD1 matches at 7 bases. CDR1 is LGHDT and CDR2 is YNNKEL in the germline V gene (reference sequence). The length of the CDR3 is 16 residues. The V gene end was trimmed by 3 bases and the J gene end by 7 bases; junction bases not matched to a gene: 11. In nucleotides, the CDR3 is TGTGCCAGCAGCCAGGTACCTCGACAGGGCTACGGGGAGCTGTTTTTT. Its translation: CASSQVPRQGYGELFF.

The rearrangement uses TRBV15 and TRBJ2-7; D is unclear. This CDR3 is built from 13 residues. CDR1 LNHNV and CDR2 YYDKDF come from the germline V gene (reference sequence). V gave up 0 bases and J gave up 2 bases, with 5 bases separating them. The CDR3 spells CATSRDLPYEQYF. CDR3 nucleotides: TGTGCCACCAGCAGAGATCTGCCCTACGAGCAGTACTTC. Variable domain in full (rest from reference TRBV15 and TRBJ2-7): DAMVIQNPRYQVTQFGKPVTLSCSQTLNHNVMYWYQQKSSQAPKLLFHYYDKDFNNEADTPDNFQSRRPNTSFCFLDIRSPGLGDTAMYLCATSRDLPYEQYFGPGTRLTVT.

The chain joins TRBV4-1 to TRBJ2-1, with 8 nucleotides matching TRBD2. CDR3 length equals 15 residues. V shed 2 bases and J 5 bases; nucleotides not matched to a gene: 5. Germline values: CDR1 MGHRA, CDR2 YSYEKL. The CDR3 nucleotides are TGCGCCAGCAGCCAAAGGCTAGCGGGCCACAATGAGCAGTTCTTC. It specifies CASSQRLAGHNEQFF.

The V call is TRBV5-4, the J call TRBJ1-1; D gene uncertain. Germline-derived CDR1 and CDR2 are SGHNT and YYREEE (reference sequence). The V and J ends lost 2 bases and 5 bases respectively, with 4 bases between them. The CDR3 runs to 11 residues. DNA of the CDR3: TGTGCCAGCAGCTTCAGAACTGAAGCTTTCTTT. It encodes CASSFRTEAFF.

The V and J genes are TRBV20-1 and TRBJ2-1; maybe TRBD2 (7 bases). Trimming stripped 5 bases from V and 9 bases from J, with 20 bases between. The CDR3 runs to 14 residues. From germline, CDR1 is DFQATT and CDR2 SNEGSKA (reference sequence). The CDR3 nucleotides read TGCAGTGCTCGTGAGGGGGGGCCCCGGGGTGAGCAGTTCTTC. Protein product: CSAREGGPRGEQFF.

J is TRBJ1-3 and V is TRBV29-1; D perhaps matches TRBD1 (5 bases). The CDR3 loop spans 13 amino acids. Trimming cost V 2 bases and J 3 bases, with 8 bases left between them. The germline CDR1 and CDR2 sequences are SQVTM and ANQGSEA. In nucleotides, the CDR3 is TGCAGCGTTGAAAAAGGGGTTGGAAACACCATATATTTT. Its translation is CSVEKGVGNTIYF.

For the CDR3, the DNA is TGCAGCGCCGCCGGGACAGCTGCCCGCTACACCTTC. Its translation is CSAAGTAARYTF. The rearrangement joins TRBV29-1 to TRBJ1-2; TRBD1 matches 7 bases. The CDR3 extends over 12 amino acids. Looked up from germline, CDR1 is SQVTM and CDR2 is ANQGSEA. Trimming removed 7 bases from V and 9 bases from J; junction bases left unmatched: 11. Filled out from reference TRBV29-1 and TRBJ1-2, the complete variable domain reads SAVISQKPSRDICQRGTSLTIQCQVDSQVTMMFWYRQQPGQSLTLIATANQGSEATYESGFVIDKFPISRPNLTFSTLTVSNMSPEDSSIYLCSAAGTAARYTFGSGTRLTVV.

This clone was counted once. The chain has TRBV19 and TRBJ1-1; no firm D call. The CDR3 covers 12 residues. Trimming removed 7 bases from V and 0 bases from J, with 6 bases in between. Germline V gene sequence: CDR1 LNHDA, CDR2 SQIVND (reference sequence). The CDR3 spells CASTAMNTEAFF. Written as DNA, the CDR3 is TGTGCCAGTACGGCGATGAACACTGAAGCTTTCTTT.

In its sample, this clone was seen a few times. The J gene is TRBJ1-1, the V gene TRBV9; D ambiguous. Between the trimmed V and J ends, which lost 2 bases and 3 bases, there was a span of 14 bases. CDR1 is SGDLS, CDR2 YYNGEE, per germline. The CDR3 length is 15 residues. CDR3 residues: CASSVEPSRDTEAFF. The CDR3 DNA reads TGTGCCAGCAGCGTTGAACCCTCTAGGGACACTGAAGCTTTCTTT.

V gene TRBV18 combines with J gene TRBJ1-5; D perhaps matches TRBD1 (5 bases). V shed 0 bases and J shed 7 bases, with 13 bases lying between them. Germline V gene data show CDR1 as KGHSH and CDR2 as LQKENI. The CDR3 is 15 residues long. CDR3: CASSPPAGGTQPQHF. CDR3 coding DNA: TGTGCCAGCTCACCACCGGCTGGGGGAACGCAGCCCCAGCATTTT.